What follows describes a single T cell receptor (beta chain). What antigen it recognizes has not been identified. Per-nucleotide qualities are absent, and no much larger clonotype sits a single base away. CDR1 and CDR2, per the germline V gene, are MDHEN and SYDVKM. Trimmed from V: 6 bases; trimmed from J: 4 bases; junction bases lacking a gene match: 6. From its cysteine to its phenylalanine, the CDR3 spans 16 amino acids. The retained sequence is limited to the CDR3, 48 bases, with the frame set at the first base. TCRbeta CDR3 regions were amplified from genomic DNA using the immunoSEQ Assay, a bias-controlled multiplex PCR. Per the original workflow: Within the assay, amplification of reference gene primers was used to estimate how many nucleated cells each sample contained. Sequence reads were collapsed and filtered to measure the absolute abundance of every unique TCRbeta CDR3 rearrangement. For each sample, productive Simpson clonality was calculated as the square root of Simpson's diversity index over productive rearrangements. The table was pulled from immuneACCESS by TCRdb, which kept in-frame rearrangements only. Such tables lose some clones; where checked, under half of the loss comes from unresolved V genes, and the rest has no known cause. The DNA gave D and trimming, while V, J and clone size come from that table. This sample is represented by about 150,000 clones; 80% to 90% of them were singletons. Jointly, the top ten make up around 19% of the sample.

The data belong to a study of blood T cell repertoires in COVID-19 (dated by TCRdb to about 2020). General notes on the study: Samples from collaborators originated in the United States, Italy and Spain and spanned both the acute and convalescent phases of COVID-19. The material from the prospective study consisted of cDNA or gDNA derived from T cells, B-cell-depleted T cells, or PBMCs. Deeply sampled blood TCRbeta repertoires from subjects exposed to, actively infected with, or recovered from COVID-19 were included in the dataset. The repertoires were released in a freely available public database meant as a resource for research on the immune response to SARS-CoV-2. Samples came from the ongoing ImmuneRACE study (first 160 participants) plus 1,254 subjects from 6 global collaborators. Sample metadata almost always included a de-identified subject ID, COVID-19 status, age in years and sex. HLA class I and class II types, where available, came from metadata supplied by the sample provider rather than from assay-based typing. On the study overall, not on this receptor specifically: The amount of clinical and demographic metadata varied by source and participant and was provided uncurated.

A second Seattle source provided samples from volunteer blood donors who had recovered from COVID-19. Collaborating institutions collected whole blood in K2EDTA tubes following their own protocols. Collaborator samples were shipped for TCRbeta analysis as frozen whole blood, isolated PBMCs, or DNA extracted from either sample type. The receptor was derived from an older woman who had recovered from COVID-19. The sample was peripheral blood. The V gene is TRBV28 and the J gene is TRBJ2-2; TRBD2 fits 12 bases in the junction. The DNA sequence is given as TGTGCCAGCAGAACCCTAGCGGGAGGGCCCACCGGGGAGCTGTTTTTT. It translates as CASRTLAGGPTGELFF. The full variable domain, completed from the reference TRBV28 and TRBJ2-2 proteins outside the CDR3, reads DVKVTQSSRYLVKRTGEKVFLECVQDMDHENMFWYRQDPGLGLRLIYFSYDVKMKEKGDIPEGYSVSREKKERFSLILESASTNQTSMYLCASRTLAGGPTGELFFGEGSRLTVL.